The 21 T cell receptor beta chains reported below all come from one sample, sequenced in a study of T cells after yellow fever vaccination. One entry per CDR3 protein, called by TCRdb with MiXCR from the 5' RACE reads. The repertoire holds 350,000 to 450,000 distinct CDR3 sequences, with roughly 20% as singletons. This sample comprised PBMCs, obtained before the yellow fever booster vaccination. The receptors were sampled from a man aged 18 to 29 who received the YFV17D yellow fever vaccine.

This clonotype was counted only a few times. The V call is TRBV20-1, the J call TRBJ2-5; no definite D call. CDR1 and CDR2 from the germline V gene are DFQATT and SNEGSKA (reference sequence). The CDR3 spans 14 residues. The V gene lost 0 bases and the J gene lost 5 bases, with 13 bases spanning the gap. CDR3 coding DNA: TGCAGTGCTAGAGATGGCGCGGCCAGGGAGACCCAGTACTTC. Translation gives CSARDGAARETQYF.

The gene calls are TRBV9 and TRBJ1-4; no reliable D call. Germline V gives CDR1 SGDLS, CDR2 YYNGEE. This CDR3 region has 14 residues. V shed 3 bases and J shed 5 bases, with 11 bases lying between them. The CDR3 DNA sequence: TGTGCCAGCAGCGCCCGAGCTATAAATGAAAAACTGTTTTTT. It specifies CASSARAINEKLFF. Based on the CDR3 plus reference TRBV9 and TRBJ1-4, the full variable domain is DSGVTQTPKHLITATGQRVTLRCSPRSGDLSVYWYQQSLDQGLQFLIQYYNGEERAKGNILERFSAQQFPDLHSELNLSSLELGDSALYFCASSARAINEKLFFGSGTQLSVL.

In its sample, this clonotype was seen a few times. This chain connects TRBV21-1 to TRBJ2-3; TRBD1 is the table's D call, not checked against the DNA. TRBV21-1 has pseudogene status. The CDR3 spans 19 residues. The CDR3 nucleotides read TGTGCCAGCAGCATTAAGAAAGGAATGGACACCCGGCCCACAGATACGCAGTATTTT. This encodes CASSIKKGMDTRPTDTQYF.

In its sample, this clonotype was seen a few times. The V and J genes are TRBV19 and TRBJ1-1; D is unclear. The ends were cut back, 4 bases at V and 4 bases at J, with 13 bases in the middle. The germline CDR1 and CDR2 sequences are LNHDA and SQIVND (reference sequence). The CDR3 contains 14 residues. CDR3 nucleotides: TGTGCCAGTAGTAAGTGGAGGGAGGGCACTGAAGCTTTCTTT. Its translation: CASSKWREGTEAFF.

CDR3 sequence: CATSQGGGQPQHF. Written as DNA, the CDR3 is TGTGCCACCTCACAGGGGGGCGGACAGCCCCAGCATTTT. V usage is TRBV15 and J usage is TRBJ1-5; TRBD1 matches 8 bases. This CDR3 contains 13 residues. Germline CDR1 reads LNHNV; CDR2 reads YYDKDF (reference sequence). V gave up 8 bases and J gave up 7 bases; unmatched junction bases: 7.

This chain uses TRBV6-2 or TRBV6-3 with TRBJ2-7, with D tentatively TRBD2 (5 bases). Trimming cost V 2 bases and J 6 bases, with 20 bases left between them. The CDR3 spans 16 residues. CDR1 is MNHEY, CDR2 SVGEGT, per germline. The CDR3 DNA reads as TGTGCCAGCAGTTACGGAGGCCTTAAAAAAACCCTCGAGCAGTACTTC. Protein product: CASSYGGLKKTLEQYF.

The rearrangement uses TRBV6-5 and TRBJ2-3; possibly TRBD1 for D (6 bases). CDR1 is MNHEY and CDR2 is SVGAGI in the germline V gene. Between the trimmed V and J ends, which lost 0 bases and 6 bases, there was a span of 13 bases. There are 15 residues in the CDR3. DNA for the CDR3: TGTGCCAGCAGTTACTCTTGGGGGCCAGCCGATACGCAGTATTTT. Its translation: CASSYSWGPADTQYF.

This clonotype has more than one count but fewer than ten. The chain links TRBV14 to TRBJ1-5, with 9 bases lining up with TRBD1. The germline CDR1 and CDR2 sequences are SGHDN and FVKESK. V lost 1 base and J lost 6; bases outside the gene matches: 4. The CDR3 extends over 15 amino acids. The CDR3 nucleotides read TGTGCCAGCAGCCAAGGGGGGACAGGGAGTCAGCCCCAGCATTTT. Its translation: CASSQGGTGSQPQHF.

J is TRBJ2-1 and V is TRBV5-1; tentatively, D is TRBD2 (5 bases). V shed 0 bases and J shed 6 bases, with 10 bases lying between them. CDR1 is SGHRS, CDR2 YFSETQ, per germline. The CDR3 runs 14 residues. In DNA, the CDR3 is TGCGCCAGCAGCTTGGCCCGGGATCCCAATGAGCAGTTCTTC. It specifies CASSLARDPNEQFF.

The chain has TRBV7-2 and TRBJ1-3; D is unresolved. The CDR3 is made up of 16 amino acids. Germline V gene sequence: CDR1 SGHTA, CDR2 FQGNSA. V shed 6 bases and J shed 4 bases, with 19 bases lying between them. This CDR3 reads CASRPIGRLVGNTIYF. The CDR3 DNA reads TGTGCCAGCAGACCGATTGGACGGCTCGTCGGAAACACCATATATTTT.

This clonotype appeared many times. This chain uses TRBV6-4 with TRBJ2-3, with 8 bases that match TRBD2. The CDR3 spans 15 residues. With V trimmed by 3 bases and J by 4 bases, 6 bases remained unmatched. CDR1 and CDR2 from the germline V gene are MRHNA and SNTAGT. The CDR3 nucleotides are TGTGCCAGCAGTGAAGGAGCGGGGGCCGCAGATACGCAGTATTTT. This codes for CASSEGAGAADTQYF.

This clonotype was seen a handful of times. The V and J genes are TRBV4-3 and TRBJ1-2, with 10 bases fitting TRBD1. The length of the CDR3 is 16 residues. Germline V gene data show CDR1 as LGHNA and CDR2 as YSLEER. After removal of 4 bases from V and 3 bases from J, the junction contained 8 bases not matched to a gene. The CDR3 region has the DNA TGCGCCAGCAGCCCAAACTCCGGGACAGGGGACTATGGCTACACCTTC. Encoded protein: CASSPNSGTGDYGYTF.

This clonotype was recorded a few times. The rearrangement links TRBV20-1 to TRBJ2-2, with D unclear. The CDR3 loop spans 13 amino acids. V shed 0 bases and J shed 0 bases, with 2 bases lying between them. Germline values: CDR1 DFQATT, CDR2 SNEGSKA (reference sequence). The chain's CDR3 is CSAREANTGELFF. The CDR3 DNA sequence: TGCAGTGCTAGAGAGGCGAACACCGGGGAGCTGTTTTTT.

There are a few counts of this clonotype. The V gene is TRBV6-5, the J gene TRBJ2-1; 7 bases align to TRBD2. V shed 6 bases and J 1 base; nucleotides not matched to a gene: 0. Germline-derived CDR1 and CDR2 are MNHEY and SVGAGI. The CDR3 is made up of 13 amino acids. The CDR3 sequence is CASSGGSYNEQFF. Written as DNA, the CDR3 is TGTGCCAGCAGCGGGGGGTCCTACAATGAGCAGTTCTTC.

This sequence joins TRBV5-6 and TRBJ2-3, with TRBD2 identical over 7 bases. J was trimmed by 1 base and V by 4 bases; bases with no gene match: 6. Germline CDR1 is SGHDT and CDR2 is YYEEEE. This CDR3 contains 15 residues. CDR3 residues: CASSPIAGRTDTQYF. The CDR3 DNA follows: TGTGCCAGCAGCCCGATAGCGGGCCGCACAGATACGCAGTATTTT.

The gene calls are TRBV7-9 and TRBJ1-2, with D possibly TRBD1 on 5 matching bases. CDR1 is SEHNR, CDR2 FQNEAQ, per germline (reference sequence). The length of the CDR3 is 14 residues. Trimming pared 1 base from V and 5 bases from J, leaving 11 bases between. The CDR3 region is CASSLGGELYGYTF. CDR3 coding DNA: TGTGCCAGCAGCTTAGGGGGGGAACTTTATGGCTACACCTTC.

This clonotype has a handful of counts. The rearrangement uses TRBV21-1 and TRBJ2-2; TRBD1, as called in the table, went unchecked against the DNA. TRBV21-1 is reported as a pseudogene. The CDR3 contains 16 residues. The CDR3 DNA reads TGTGCCAGCAGCATCGGGGCTTGTAAGGTTTTGGGGGAGCTGTTTTTT. Translating it yields CASSIGACKVLGELFF.

V gene TRBV6-4 combines with J gene TRBJ2-2; 7 bases line up with TRBD2. This CDR3 region has 18 residues. V lost 0 bases, J lost 3 bases, and 10 bases stayed unmatched. CDR1 MRHNA and CDR2 SNTAGT come from the germline V gene. Written as DNA, the CDR3 is TGTGCCAGCAGTGACTCTAATAGCGGGTTGCTTTACACCGGGGAGCTGTTTTTT. It codes for CASSDSNSGLLYTGELFF.

The chain joins TRBV7-3 to TRBJ2-3; TRBD2 matches at 14 bases. CDR3 length: 16 residues. Trimming removed 8 bases from V and 0 bases from J; junction bases left unmatched: 4. From germline, CDR1 is SGHTA and CDR2 FQGTGA. CDR3 sequence: CASCGLAGGSTDTQYF. The CDR3 DNA is TGTGCCAGCTGCGGACTAGCGGGGGGTAGCACAGATACGCAGTATTTT.

The chain joins TRBV19 to TRBJ1-4; D possibly corresponds to TRBD1 (5 bases). The CDR3 has 14 amino acids. V was clipped by 5 bases and J by 7 bases, with 14 bases between them. In germline, CDR1 is LNHDA, CDR2 SQIVND (reference sequence). CDR3 DNA sequence: TGTGCCAGTAGTTCGCGGGGGACCGGTGAAAAACTGTTTTTT. It is translated as CASSSRGTGEKLFF.

This clonotype was picked up many times. The chain couples TRBV12-3 or TRBV12-4 to TRBJ1-4; no reliable D call. The V end was cut by 5 bases, the J end by 2 bases, with 18 bases between. The CDR3 has 17 amino acids. CDR3 protein: CASSGGGLSFTNEKLFF. The DNA of the CDR3 is TGTGCCAGCAGTGGTGGAGGGCTGAGTTTTACTAATGAAAAACTGTTTTTT.